This T cell receptor (beta chain) was recorded in a study of T cell changes during pregnancy in multiple sclerosis. Libraries were prepared by immunoSEQ multiplex PCR; TCRdb keeps only in-frame clonotypes and omits some of them. The table records more than 90,000 clones, around 90% of them present only once. The CDR3 runs to 16 residues. The trim removed 1 base at V and 1 base at J, leaving 1 base unmatched. Germline V lookup: CDR1 LGHNA, CDR2 YNFKEQ. Here the sequenced sample was peripheral blood, taken in the first trimester of pregnancy. This clonotype was obtained from a female donor with multiple sclerosis, enrolled in a pregnancy study. This chain joins TRBV4-2 and TRBJ2-2; TRBD2 aligns across 9 bases. CDR3 bases: TGTGCCAGCAGCCAAGGTAGCGGGGGGAACACCGGGGAGCTGTTTTTT. Its protein is CASSQGSGGNTGELFF.